The rows below give T cell receptor beta chains drawn from one sample of a study of T cell responses to AZD1222 COVID-19 vaccine. Clones were sequenced by immunoSEQ multiplex PCR, and TCRdb holds only the in-frame ones, with some missing. The sample yields some 130,000 clones, approximately 88% seen once. The starting material was peripheral blood, obtained on day 0 of AZD1222 vaccination. The receptors shown here come from an adult in good health. CDR3s include the opening cysteine and the closing phenylalanine or tryptophan.

CDR3 protein,J gene,V gene
CASSTSGAVGYGYTF,TRBJ1-2,TRBV6-4
CASSIIRVLNTGELFF,TRBJ2-2,TRBV28
CASSPTSIAGAGTDTQYF,TRBJ2-3,TRBV7-9
CASSRPQTGISGELFF,TRBJ2-2,TRBV5-4
CAISELDGYTF,TRBJ1-2,TRBV10-3
CSADRTGMNTEAFF,TRBJ1-1,TRBV29-1
CASSPRDRAVAEAFF,TRBJ1-1,TRBV27
CASSRKRGFQETQYF,TRBJ2-5,TRBV19
CASSQFRQVNTEAFF,TRBJ1-1,TRBV3-1/TRBV3-2
CAISEGDTDQPQHF,TRBJ1-5,TRBV10-3
CASSSGQGIEKLFF,TRBJ1-4,TRBV6-6
CASSRDRQYGYTF,TRBJ1-2,TRBV7-2
CASRMGQGVAGELFF,TRBJ2-2,TRBV6-5
CASSDHGTGKGYTF,TRBJ1-2,TRBV6-4
CAWSATTGTGNTIYF,TRBJ1-3,TRBV30
CASSWTGGGEQYF,TRBJ2-7,TRBV6-5
CSVEASGDTEAFF,TRBJ1-1,TRBV29-1
CASSKVKGGYTF,TRBJ1-2,TRBV21-1
CASSGLQGNSPLHF,TRBJ1-6,TRBV25-1